This is a list of T cell receptor beta chains from one sample in a study of vaccination and CD4 T cells after COVID-19. Via MiXCR, TCRdb re-called the PCR reads, giving one row per CDR3 protein. The data show 4,500 or so distinct CDR3 sequences, about 20% seen once. These receptors have no identified antigens. The specimen was CD4+ T cells from blood, cultured in vitro. The receptors shown here come from a human donor who had recovered from COVID-19. Each CDR3 is given with its conserved first and last residue. A D gene is named only where the DNA matches it firmly. Size is omitted from some rows. Given values are once, few, many or a class for expanded clones.

>TRBJ1-2|.|.|TRBV2
TGTGCCAGCAGTATCTTTCCAAGGGACGACAGCCTAGAGTCCTATGGCTACACCTTC
CASSIFPRDDSLESYGYTF
>TRBJ1-5|medium-sized|.|TRBV20-1
TGCAGTGCTACCGACAGCCCTTATAGCAATCAGCCCCAGCATTTT
CSATDSPYSNQPQHF
>TRBJ1-1|medium-sized|.|TRBV14
TGTGCCAGCAGCCTCACAGGTCCCACTGAAGCTTTCTTT
CASSLTGPTEAFF
>TRBJ1-5|.|TRBD1|TRBV2
TGTGCCAGCAGCCGGGACAGGGACAATCAGCCCCAGCATTTT
CASSRDRDNQPQHF
>TRBJ2-5|few|TRBD1|TRBV5-6
TGTGCCAGCAGCGCTGGGACAGGCATCCCACAAGAGACCCAGTACTTC
CASSAGTGIPQETQYF
>TRBJ2-2|.|.|TRBV30
TGTGCCTGGAACACGGGCCCCGGGGAGCTGTTTTTT
CAWNTGPGELFF
>TRBJ1-1|.|.|TRBV30
TGTGCCTGGAAAAACGACGGTAACACTGAAGCTTTCTTT
CAWKNDGNTEAFF
>TRBJ1-5|.|.|TRBV6-1
TGTGCCAGCAGTGAGGGCGTCGTCAATCAGCCCCAGCATTTT
CASSEGVVNQPQHF
>TRBJ1-2|medium-sized|TRBD1|TRBV7-8
TGTGCCAGCAGCCTAACCCGACAGGGGGATGGCTACACCTTC
CASSLTRQGDGYTF
>TRBJ2-7|few|.|TRBV2
TGTGCCAGCAGTGAAGTACGGGAGCAGTACTTC
CASSEVREQYF
>TRBJ2-3|few|TRBD2|TRBV29-1
TGCAGCGTTGATTACGGGGGGGGGACAGATACGCAGTATTTT
CSVDYGGGTDTQYF
>TRBJ2-5|few|.|TRBV20-1
TGCAGTGCCCGGACTACCCAAGAGACCCAGTACTTC
CSARTTQETQYF
>TRBJ2-3|few|.|TRBV7-9
TGTGCCAGCAGCCGATTCCGGGACACCACAGATACGCAGTATTTT
CASSRFRDTTDTQYF
>TRBJ1-1|.|TRBD1|TRBV7-9
TGTGCCAGCAGCTTCGGTTCAGGGGGCGTATCCTCTGAAGCTTTCTTT
CASSFGSGGVSSEAFF
>TRBJ2-3|few|TRBD2|TRBV30
TGTGCCTGGAGTAGCGGGGTTAGCACAGATACGCAGTATTTT
CAWSSGVSTDTQYF
>TRBJ2-5|.|TRBD2|TRBV4-2
TGTGCCAGCAGCTCACTAGCGGGGGGGCCTCAGGAGACCCAGTACTTC
CASSSLAGGPQETQYF
>TRBJ2-6|.|.|TRBV30
TGTGCCTGGACTACAGGGGCCAACGTCCTGACTTTC
CAWTTGANVLTF
>TRBJ1-3|hyperexpanded|.|TRBV28
TGTGCCAGCGGGGAGGGAAACACCATATATTTT
CASGEGNTIYF
>TRBJ1-6|.|.|TRBV30
TGTGCCTGGAGTGAGGACCCGAGGTATAATTCACCCCTCCACTTT
CAWSEDPRYNSPLHF
>TRBJ2-1|.|.|TRBV19
TGTGCCAGTAGTACCCCCTTAGGGTCCAACTACAATGAGCAGTTCTTC
CASSTPLGSNYNEQFF
>TRBJ1-1|few|.|TRBV12-3/TRBV12-4
TGTGCCAGCAGTTCGCGGGGGGAAACTGAAGCTTTCTTT
CASSSRGETEAFF
>TRBJ2-7|.|.|TRBV15
TGTGCCACCAGCAGAAGAAGCGGCGTATCCTACGAGCAGTACTTC
CATSRRSGVSYEQYF
>TRBJ2-7|.|.|TRBV12-5
TGTGCTAGTGGTGCCCGGGACCTCTACGAGCAGTACTTC
CASGARDLYEQYF
>TRBJ1-1|few|TRBD1|TRBV20-1
TGCAGTGCTAGTACAGGGGCGAACACTGAAGCTTTCTTT
CSASTGANTEAFF
>TRBJ1-3|.|.|TRBV11-2
TGTGCCAGCAGCTTCAGGGAAGGGTCTGGAAACACCATATATTTT
CASSFREGSGNTIYF
>TRBJ2-2|.|.|TRBV4-1
TGCGCCAGCAGCCAACTGTCCATAACTACCGGGGGGCTGTTTTTT
CASSQLSITTGGLFF
>TRBJ1-5|few|.|TRBV23-1
TGCGCCAGCAGTCATACGGGGGGGAATCAGCCCCAGCATTTT
CASSHTGGNQPQHF
>TRBJ2-5|.|TRBD1|TRBV5-8
TGTGCCAGCAGCAGGGGACAGCTAATACAAGAGACCCAGTACTTC
CASSRGQLIQETQYF
>TRBJ1-6|.|.|TRBV10-3
TGTGCCATCAGTGAGACGGCTAGATCACCCCTCCACTTT
CAISETARSPLHF
>TRBJ2-7|.|.|TRBV30
TGTGCCTGGAGTGTACAGGGCTCCTACGAGCAGTACTTC
CAWSVQGSYEQYF
>TRBJ2-2|.|TRBD1|TRBV2
TGTGCCAGCAAAGGGACAGGGAACACCGGGGAGCTGTTTTTT
CASKGTGNTGELFF
>TRBJ2-2|.|.|TRBV15
TGTGCCACCAGCAGATCGACTGTCCTATACCAGGAGCTGTTTTTT
CATSRSTVLYQELFF
>TRBJ1-2|few|TRBD1|TRBV29-1
TGCAGCGTTGTCAGGGGGCTCTATGGCTACACCTTC
CSVVRGLYGYTF
>TRBJ2-3|medium-sized|TRBD2|TRBV6-5
TGTGCCAGCAGTTACCCCGGGGTAGCGGGGACTGGTACGCAGTATTTT
CASSYPGVAGTGTQYF
>TRBJ2-1|.|.|TRBV7-9
TGTGCCAGCAGCTCAACAGGTCGCCGGTGGAATGAGCAGTTCTTC
CASSSTGRRWNEQFF
>TRBJ2-3|.|TRBD2|TRBV30
TGTGCCTGGAGTTTGGGACTAGCAGGAGGTCCAGATACGCAGTATTTT
CAWSLGLAGGPDTQYF
>TRBJ1-6|few|.|TRBV2
TGTGCCAGCAGTGAAAACGGTCAATATAATTCACCCCTCCACTTT
CASSENGQYNSPLHF
>TRBJ2-3|.|.|TRBV2
TGTGCCAGCAGTGATCCCGGGTCTAGCACAGATACGCAGTATTTT
CASSDPGSSTDTQYF
>TRBJ2-4|.|TRBD1|TRBV6-1
TGTGCCAGCAGCTCCCTCACAGGGGGCTTATCCAAAAACATTCAGTACTTC
CASSSLTGGLSKNIQYF
>TRBJ2-3|few|.|TRBV20-1
TGCAGTGCTAGTCAGAACGGTGATACGCAGTATTTT
CSASQNGDTQYF
>TRBJ2-5|medium-sized|.|TRBV12-3/TRBV12-4
TGTGCCAGCAGCCCTCAAGAGACCCAGTACTTC
CASSPQETQYF
>TRBJ2-5|few|TRBD2|TRBV11-2
TGTGCCAGCAGCTTGGGGCTAGCGGGGGCAGGGTACTTC
CASSLGLAGAGYF
>TRBJ2-5|.|.|TRBV12-3/TRBV12-4
TGTGCCAGCAGTTTAGTCGGCGGAGAGACCCAGTACTTC
CASSLVGGETQYF
>TRBJ2-7|few|.|TRBV5-4
TGTGCCAGCAGCCAGAGGTGGGGGGATCAATACGAGCAGTACTTC
CASSQRWGDQYEQYF
>TRBJ1-4|.|TRBD1|TRBV7-2
TGTGCCAGCAGCCCCGTACAGGGGGCGAGGGAAAAACTGTTTTTT
CASSPVQGAREKLFF
>TRBJ2-3|.|.|TRBV5-1
TGCGCCAGCAGCTCGGGGGCCCCAGGCACAGATACGCAGTATTTT
CASSSGAPGTDTQYF
>TRBJ2-1|medium-sized|TRBD2|TRBV2
TGTGCCAGCAGTGACTTAGGCGGACTAGGGCTGATCAATGAGCAGTTCTTC
CASSDLGGLGLINEQFF
>TRBJ2-7|few|.|TRBV7-9
TGTGCCAGCAGACCGGACAGGCCCCCCGGGGGGGAGCAGTACTTC
CASRPDRPPGGEQYF
>TRBJ1-6|medium-sized|.|TRBV20-1
TGCAGTGCGCAAGCAGGGCGGAAGGGTTCACCCCTCCACTTT
CSAQAGRKGSPLHF
>TRBJ2-5|few|TRBD2|TRBV20-1
TGCAGTGCTGGGCCGCCGGGACTAGCGGGAGACCAAGAGACCCAGTACTTC
CSAGPPGLAGDQETQYF
>TRBJ2-7|few|.|TRBV20-1
TGCAGTGCTAGAAACCTTGATGGTAGCGGACGTGCCGAGCAGTACTTC
CSARNLDGSGRAEQYF
>TRBJ2-5|few|.|TRBV19
TGTGCCAGTAGTATGGGGGGCTCGGACTCGTCGGCCCAGTACTTC
CASSMGGSDSSAQYF
>TRBJ2-5|medium-sized|.|TRBV12-3/TRBV12-4
TGTGCCAGCAGAAATACAGGGACCCAGTACTTC
CASRNTGTQYF
>TRBJ1-2|.|.|TRBV2
TGTGCCAGCAGGAGGACTGACCAGGGCCGTGGCTACACCTTC
CASRRTDQGRGYTF
>TRBJ1-5|.|.|TRBV7-2
TGTGCCAGCAGCTCCCCAAGGGGGTATAGCAATCAGCCCCAGCATTTT
CASSSPRGYSNQPQHF
>TRBJ2-3|.|TRBD1|TRBV2
TGTGCCAGCAGGACCAGGACAGGGCAGCCCCAGTATTTT
CASRTRTGQPQYF
>TRBJ2-2|.|.|TRBV5-1
TGCGCCAGCACGGTAGGGTCCGGGGAGCTGTTTTTT
CASTVGSGELFF
>TRBJ2-3|few|.|TRBV12-3/TRBV12-4
TGTGCCACATTTACGGGGGCAGCCACAGATACGCAGTATTTT
CATFTGAATDTQYF
>TRBJ1-1|medium-sized|.|TRBV2
TGTGCCAGCAGTGTGGTTACTGACACTGAAGCTTTCTTT
CASSVVTDTEAFF
>TRBJ2-2|few|.|TRBV12-3/TRBV12-4
TGTGCCAGCATCCTGGACAGTCCCACCGGGGAGCTGTTTTTT
CASILDSPTGELFF